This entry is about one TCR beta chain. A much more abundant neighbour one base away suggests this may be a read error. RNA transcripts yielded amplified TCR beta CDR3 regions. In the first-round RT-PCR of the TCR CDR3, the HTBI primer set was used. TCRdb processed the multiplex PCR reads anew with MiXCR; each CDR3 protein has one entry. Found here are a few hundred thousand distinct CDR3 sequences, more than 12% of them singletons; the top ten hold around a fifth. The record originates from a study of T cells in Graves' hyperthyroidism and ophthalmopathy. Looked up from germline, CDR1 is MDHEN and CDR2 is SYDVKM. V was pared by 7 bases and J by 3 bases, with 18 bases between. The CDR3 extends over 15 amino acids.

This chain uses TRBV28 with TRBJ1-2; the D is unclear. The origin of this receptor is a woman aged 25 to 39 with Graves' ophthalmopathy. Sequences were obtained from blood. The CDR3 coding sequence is TGTGCCAGCACTCACGCGCTCGAGGGTGACTATGGCTACACCTTC. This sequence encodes CASTHALEGDYGYTF.